One and the same sample provided the 3 T cell receptor beta chains below, sequenced in a study of CD8 T cells in ankylosing spondylitis. These receptors' targets are unknown. TCRdb reprocessed the 5' RACE reads with MiXCR, giving one entry per CDR3 protein. The data show hundreds of thousands of distinct CDR3 sequences, about 10% seen once. Study observations and caveats: Apparently characteristic of ankylosing spondylitis blood was a TCR beta motif (under ten highly homologous variants).

Source material: blood, either unsorted or a sorted T cell fraction (not recorded which). These receptors all stem from a male donor with ankylosing spondylitis.

This chain joins TRBV6-5 and TRBJ2-1; 10 nucleotides line up with TRBD1. The CDR3 spans 15 residues. Germline V gene data show CDR1 as MNHEY and CDR2 as SVGAGI. V lost 1 base to trimming and J lost 5 bases; unmatched junction nucleotides: 2. Here the CDR3 reads CASSYWGTGDNEQFF. For the CDR3, the DNA is TGTGCCAGCAGTTACTGGGGGACAGGGGACAATGAGCAGTTCTTC.

About this clonotype itself: A much larger clone is a single base away; this may be a read error. This chain links TRBV7-3 with TRBJ2-1, with TRBD1 matching over 10 bases. The CDR3 runs to 14 residues. Trimming removed 5 bases from V and 11 bases from J; junction bases left unmatched: 9. Germline CDR1 reads SGHTA; CDR2 reads FQGTGA. CDR3 DNA: TGTGCCAGCAGCAGATCCGGGACAGGGGATAAGCAGTTCTTC. Translation gives CASSRSGTGDKQFF.

V usage is TRBV2 and J usage is TRBJ2-7; 7 bases are shared with TRBD2. There are 14 residues in the CDR3. CDR1 is SNHLY and CDR2 is FYNNEI in the germline V gene. With 5 bases clipped from V and 3 bases from J, the junction kept 7 bases outside the gene matches. The CDR3 region has the DNA TGTGCCAGCAGTCAACAGCGGGGAATCTACGAGCAGTACTTC. It codes for CASSQQRGIYEQYF.